This T cell receptor (beta chain) was recovered during a study of CD8 T cells in ankylosing spondylitis. Study-wide results and limits: Earlier reports found some motif variants in synovial fluid and blood in reactive arthritis. Seemingly distinctive of ankylosing spondylitis blood was a TCR beta motif formed by eight highly homologous variants. The study looked at matched synovial fluid samples from ankylosing spondylitis patients. Disease-linked clones were reported to be significantly enriched there.

Making the TCR beta libraries involved quantitative 5'-RACE with molecular barcodes. TCRdb re-derived calls from the 5' RACE reads in MiXCR, one entry per CDR3 protein. The table shows roughly 130,000 distinct CDR3 sequences, with more than 7% occurring only once. Per germline, CDR1 SGHTA and CDR2 FQGNSA. Trimming took off 2 bases at V and 7 bases at J, with 9 bases between the two ends. The CDR3 consists of 12 residues. Worth noting for this clonotype: Its target is not known.

Material: synovial fluid, either unsorted or a sorted T cell fraction (not recorded which). The V gene is TRBV7-2, the J gene TRBJ2-7; no clear D. This TCR was sampled from a male donor with ankylosing spondylitis. CDR3 region: CASSLTQIEQYF. CDR3 coding DNA: TGTGCCAGCAGCTTAACCCAGATAGAGCAGTACTTC.